Following are 10 T cell receptor beta chains from one sample sequenced in a study of cytomegalovirus exposure and HLA in healthy donors. Primers included in the PCR were 60 Vbeta and 13 Jbeta primers. The table came from immunoSEQ multiplex PCR; TCRdb's copy has only in-frame clones and leaves some out. Of about 190,000 clones in the sample, 81% were seen once. Sequencing was carried out using PBMCs. Receptor source: a woman aged 18-35 years in good health and CMV-seropositive.

This rearrangement joins TRBV15 to TRBJ2-5; TRBD1 matches 9 bases. The CDR3 extends over 15 amino acids. CDR1 is LNHNV and CDR2 is YYDKDF in the germline V gene (reference sequence). Trimming removed 2 bases from V and 7 bases from J; junction bases left unmatched: 8. The CDR3 DNA reads TGTGCCACCAGCAGACCGGGACAGGGTGTTCGGACCCAGTACTTC. It translates to CATSRPGQGVRTQYF.

The CDR3 loop reads CASSKPPGGYSGNTIYF. CDR3 in DNA: TGTGCCAGCAGCAAACCTCCAGGGGGCTACTCTGGAAACACCATATATTTT. The chain employs TRBV21-1 and TRBJ1-3; the tabulated D call, TRBD1, remains unverified against the DNA. TRBV21-1 is a listed pseudogene. This CDR3 region has 17 residues.

J is TRBJ1-1 and V is TRBV4-1, with 7 bases fitting TRBD1. Germline CDR1 MGHRA, CDR2 YSYEKL. The length of the CDR3 is 14 residues. V was pared by 4 bases and J by 1 base, with 3 bases of the junction left unmatched. The CDR3 region is CASSPDRANTEAFF. CDR3 coding DNA: TGCGCCAGCAGCCCCGACAGGGCGAACACTGAAGCTTTCTTT.

The J gene is TRBJ2-5, the V gene TRBV13; 8 positions match TRBD1. The CDR3 length is 17 residues. Germline V gives CDR1 PRHDT, CDR2 FYEKMQ (reference sequence). Trimming removed 2 bases from V and 5 bases from J; junction bases left unmatched: 13. This chain's CDR3 is CASSLTSDRERSETQYF. The CDR3 region has the DNA TGTGCCAGCAGCTTAACATCGGACAGGGAGAGGTCGGAGACCCAGTACTTC.

J is TRBJ1-1 and V is TRBV19; tentative D call: TRBD1 (6 bases). The CDR3 contains 15 residues. CDR1 and CDR2 (germline): LNHDA, SQIVND (reference sequence). The ends were cut back, 2 bases at V and 3 bases at J, with 13 bases in the middle. The CDR3 nucleotides are TGTGCCAGTAGTATATACAGGGTGGGAGACACTGAAGCTTTCTTT. It is translated as CASSIYRVGDTEAFF.

This clone has a handful of counts. V is TRBV19 and J is TRBJ1-2; 10 bases are shared with TRBD1. This CDR3 has 13 amino acids. The V gene's germline CDR1 is LNHDA and CDR2 SQIVND (reference sequence). V trimming: 3 bases; J trimming: 8 bases; junction bases outside the gene matches: 3. The chain's CDR3 is CASSMGQGRGYTF. CDR3 sequence (DNA): TGTGCCAGTAGTATGGGACAGGGGAGAGGCTACACCTTC.

This chain joins TRBV7-9 and TRBJ1-1; D remains ambiguous. The germline V gene has CDR1 SEHNR and CDR2 FQNEAQ (reference sequence). The CDR3 is 16 residues long. Deletions cut 2 bases from V and 0 bases from J, with 13 bases between. The DNA of the CDR3 is TGTGCCAGCAGCTTACTTACCTACGAGATGAACACTGAAGCTTTCTTT. Protein: CASSLLTYEMNTEAFF.

V and J are TRBV27 and TRBJ2-7; 8 bases agree with TRBD1. V was pared by 3 bases and J by 0 bases, with 4 bases of the junction left unmatched. The CDR3 spans 15 residues. Germline V gene sequence: CDR1 MNHEY, CDR2 SMNVEV (reference sequence). CDR3 in DNA: TGTGCCAGCAGTTTTTCCGGACAGGGCTCCTACGAGCAGTACTTC. Its translation is CASSFSGQGSYEQYF.

The V call is TRBV7-6, the J call TRBJ2-2; 9 nucleotides match TRBD2. V was clipped by 1 base and J by 4 bases; unmatched bases: 1. Germline CDR1 SGHVS, CDR2 FNYEAQ. The length of the CDR3 is 15 residues. The CDR3 loop reads CASSLGGGATGELFF. Here the CDR3 DNA reads TGTGCCAGCAGCTTAGGCGGGGGGGCCACCGGGGAGCTGTTTTTT.

As to this clone: The junction departs from the called germline gene at one end, perhaps through a read error. The chain has TRBV30 and TRBJ1-1; 7 bases align to TRBD1. CDR1 is GTSNPN and CDR2 is SVGIG in the germline V gene (reference sequence). This CDR3 contains 11 residues. The CDR3 sequence is CAGRGLAEAFF. Here the CDR3 DNA reads TGTGCCGGGAGGGGGCTCGCTGAAGCTTTCTTT.